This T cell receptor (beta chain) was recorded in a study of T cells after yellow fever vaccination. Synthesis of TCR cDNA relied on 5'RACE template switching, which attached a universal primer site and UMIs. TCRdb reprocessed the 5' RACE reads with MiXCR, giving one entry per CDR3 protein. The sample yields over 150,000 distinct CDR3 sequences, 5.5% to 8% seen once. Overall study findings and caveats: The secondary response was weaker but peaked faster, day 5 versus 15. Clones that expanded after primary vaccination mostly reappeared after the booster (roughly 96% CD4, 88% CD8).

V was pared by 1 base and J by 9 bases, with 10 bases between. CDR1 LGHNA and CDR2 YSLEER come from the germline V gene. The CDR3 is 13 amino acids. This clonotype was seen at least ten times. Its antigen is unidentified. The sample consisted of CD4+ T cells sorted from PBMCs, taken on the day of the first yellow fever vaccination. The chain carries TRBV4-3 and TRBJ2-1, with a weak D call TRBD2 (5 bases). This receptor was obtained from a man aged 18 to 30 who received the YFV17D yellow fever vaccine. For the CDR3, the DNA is TGCGCCAGCAGCCAAGGGCGGGCACGTGAGCAGTTCTTC. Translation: CASSQGRAREQFF.